The source of this T cell receptor beta chain is a study of shared clonotypes between healthy human individuals. Method: immunoSEQ multiplex PCR; TCRdb's copy keeps in-frame clones and lacks some. This sample has approximately 350,000 clones, with 90% to 97% found just once. V was pared by 4 bases and J by 0 bases, with 6 bases of the junction left unmatched. There are 16 residues in the CDR3. Germline CDR1 and CDR2: SGHTA and FQGTGA. This clonotype was sampled from a man under 40 in good health. The specimen sequenced was memory CD8+ T cells sorted from blood. The sample's subset: CD45RO+ cells pooled with CCR7-negative TemRA cells. The chain is built from TRBV7-3 and TRBJ2-4, with 7 bases fitting TRBD1. The CDR3 is CASSSGQDVAKNIQYF. CDR3 DNA: TGTGCCAGCAGCTCTGGACAGGACGTAGCCAAAAACATTCAGTACTTC.